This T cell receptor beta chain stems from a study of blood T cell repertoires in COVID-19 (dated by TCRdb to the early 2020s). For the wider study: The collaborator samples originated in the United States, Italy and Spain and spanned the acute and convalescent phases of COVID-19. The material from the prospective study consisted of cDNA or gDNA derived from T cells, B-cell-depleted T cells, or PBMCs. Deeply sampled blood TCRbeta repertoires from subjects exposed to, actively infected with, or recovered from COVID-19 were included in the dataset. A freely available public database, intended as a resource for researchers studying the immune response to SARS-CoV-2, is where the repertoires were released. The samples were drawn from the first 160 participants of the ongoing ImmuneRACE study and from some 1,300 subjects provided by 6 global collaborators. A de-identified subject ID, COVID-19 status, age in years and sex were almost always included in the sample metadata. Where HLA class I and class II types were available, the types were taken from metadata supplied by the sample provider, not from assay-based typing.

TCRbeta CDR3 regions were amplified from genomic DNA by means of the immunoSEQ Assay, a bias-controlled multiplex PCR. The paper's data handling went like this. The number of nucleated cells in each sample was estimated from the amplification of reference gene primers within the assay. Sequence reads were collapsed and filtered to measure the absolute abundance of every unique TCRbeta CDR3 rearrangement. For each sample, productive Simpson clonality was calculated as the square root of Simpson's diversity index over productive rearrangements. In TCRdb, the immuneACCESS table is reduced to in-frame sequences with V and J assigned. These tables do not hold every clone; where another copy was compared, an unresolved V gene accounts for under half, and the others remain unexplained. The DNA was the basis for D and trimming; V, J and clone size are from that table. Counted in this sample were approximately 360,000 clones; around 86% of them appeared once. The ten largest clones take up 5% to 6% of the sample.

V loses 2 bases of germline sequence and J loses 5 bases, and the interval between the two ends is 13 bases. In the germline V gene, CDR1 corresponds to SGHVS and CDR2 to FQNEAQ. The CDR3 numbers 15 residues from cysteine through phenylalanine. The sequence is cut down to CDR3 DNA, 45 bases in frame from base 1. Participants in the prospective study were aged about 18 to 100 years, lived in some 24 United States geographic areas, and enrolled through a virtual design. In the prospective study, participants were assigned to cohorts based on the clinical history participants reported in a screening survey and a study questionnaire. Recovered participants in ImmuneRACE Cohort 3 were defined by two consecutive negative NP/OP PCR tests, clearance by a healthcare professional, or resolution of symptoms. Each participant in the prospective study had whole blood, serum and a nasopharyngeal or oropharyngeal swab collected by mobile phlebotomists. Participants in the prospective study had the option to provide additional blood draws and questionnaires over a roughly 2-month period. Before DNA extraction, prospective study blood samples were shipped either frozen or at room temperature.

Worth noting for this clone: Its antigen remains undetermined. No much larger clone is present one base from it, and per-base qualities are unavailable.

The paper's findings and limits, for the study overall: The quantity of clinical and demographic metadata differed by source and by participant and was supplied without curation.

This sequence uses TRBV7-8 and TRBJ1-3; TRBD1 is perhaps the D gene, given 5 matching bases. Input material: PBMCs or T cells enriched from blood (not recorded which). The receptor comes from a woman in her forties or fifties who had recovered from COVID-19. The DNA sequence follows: TGTGCCAGCAGCTTATTGGGGGGTGGGCGAAACACCATATATTTT. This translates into CASSLLGGGRNTIYF.